This T cell receptor beta chain appears in the sequencing data of a study of CD8 T cells in Susac syndrome. Study-level information: Patients with Susac syndrome were therapy-naive, taking corticosteroids, with some also receiving intravenous immunoglobulin, or taking intravenous immunoglobulin alone at the time their blood was drawn. Findings of the study overall: The CD4+ T cell repertoire of patients with Susac syndrome showed no detectable clonal expansion.

Random-hexamer reverse transcription was applied to roughly 0.45 to 1 ug RNA. By means of immunoSEQ multiplex PCR, TCR beta CDR3 spanning 54 Vbeta and 13 Jbeta underwent amplification. From the immunoSEQ multiplex PCR reads, TCRdb called clonotypes with MiXCR, one entry per CDR3 protein. The sample carries about 210,000 distinct CDR3 sequences, less than 95% recorded once. TEMRA cells were FACS-enriched, and CD8+ and CD4+ T cells were isolated negatively. The CDR3 covers 15 residues. Germline loops: CDR1 MNHEY, CDR2 SVGEGT. V was pared by 6 bases and J by 0 bases, with 5 bases of the junction left unmatched. Details on this clonotype: Its target is unknown.

V is TRBV6-2 or TRBV6-3 and J is TRBJ2-1; 7 nucleotides match TRBD1. The sequence derives from a human donor with Susac syndrome. Material for sequencing was CD4+ T cells from PBMCs. CDR3 loop: CASRPTGSSYNEQFF. The CDR3 DNA reads as TGTGCCAGCAGGCCGACAGGGAGCTCCTACAATGAGCAGTTCTTC.